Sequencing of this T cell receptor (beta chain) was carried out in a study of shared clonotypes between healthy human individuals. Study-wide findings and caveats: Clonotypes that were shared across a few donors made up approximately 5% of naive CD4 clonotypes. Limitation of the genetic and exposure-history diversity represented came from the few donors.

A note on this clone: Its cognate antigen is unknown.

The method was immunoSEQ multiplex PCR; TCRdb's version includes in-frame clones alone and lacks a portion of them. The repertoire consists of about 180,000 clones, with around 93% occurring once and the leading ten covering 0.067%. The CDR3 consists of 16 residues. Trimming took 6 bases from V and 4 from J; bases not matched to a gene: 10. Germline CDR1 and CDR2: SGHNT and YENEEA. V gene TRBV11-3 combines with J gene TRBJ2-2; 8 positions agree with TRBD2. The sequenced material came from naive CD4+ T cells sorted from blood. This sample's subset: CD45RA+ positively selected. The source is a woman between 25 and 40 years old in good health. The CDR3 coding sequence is TGTGCCAGCAGTCTATCTCCGGGACTAGTCACCGGGGAGCTGTTTTTT. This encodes CASSLSPGLVTGELFF.